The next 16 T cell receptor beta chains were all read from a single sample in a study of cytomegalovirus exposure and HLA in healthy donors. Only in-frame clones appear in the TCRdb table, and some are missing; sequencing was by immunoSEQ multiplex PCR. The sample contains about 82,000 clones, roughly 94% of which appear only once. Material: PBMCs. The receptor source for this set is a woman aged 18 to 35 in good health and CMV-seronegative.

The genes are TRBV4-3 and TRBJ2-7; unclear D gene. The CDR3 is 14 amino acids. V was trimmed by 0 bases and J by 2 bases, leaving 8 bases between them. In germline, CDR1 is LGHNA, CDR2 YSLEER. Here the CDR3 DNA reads TGCGCCAGCAGCCAAGAATCCCAGGCCTACGAGCAGTACTTC. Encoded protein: CASSQESQAYEQYF.

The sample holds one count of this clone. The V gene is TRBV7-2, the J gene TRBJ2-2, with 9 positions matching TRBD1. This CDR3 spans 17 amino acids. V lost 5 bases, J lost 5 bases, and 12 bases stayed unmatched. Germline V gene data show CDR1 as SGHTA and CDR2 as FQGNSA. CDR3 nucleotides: TGTGCCAGCAGCAAAAAGGGACAGGGAACCACAACCGGGGAGCTGTTTTTT. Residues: CASSKKGQGTTTGELFF.

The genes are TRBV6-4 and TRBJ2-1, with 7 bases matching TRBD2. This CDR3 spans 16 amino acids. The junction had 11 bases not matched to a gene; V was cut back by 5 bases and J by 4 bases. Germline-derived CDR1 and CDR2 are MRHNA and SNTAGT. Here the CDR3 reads CASSPGGGSDYNEQFF. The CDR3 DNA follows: TGTGCCAGCAGTCCAGGAGGCGGGAGCGATTACAATGAGCAGTTCTTC.

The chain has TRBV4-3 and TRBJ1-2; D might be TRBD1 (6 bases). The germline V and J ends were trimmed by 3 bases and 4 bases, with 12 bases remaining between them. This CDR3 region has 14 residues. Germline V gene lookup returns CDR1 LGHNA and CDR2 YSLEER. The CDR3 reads CASSQVTGIYGYTF. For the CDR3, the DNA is TGCGCCAGCAGCCAGGTAACAGGGATCTATGGCTACACCTTC.

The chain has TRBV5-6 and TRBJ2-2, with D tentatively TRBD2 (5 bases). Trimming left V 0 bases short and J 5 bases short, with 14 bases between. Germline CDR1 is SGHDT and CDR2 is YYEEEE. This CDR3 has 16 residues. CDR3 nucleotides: TGTGCCAGCAGCTTGGAAGTGGGAACGGGAACCGGGGAGCTGTTTTTT. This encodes CASSLEVGTGTGELFF.

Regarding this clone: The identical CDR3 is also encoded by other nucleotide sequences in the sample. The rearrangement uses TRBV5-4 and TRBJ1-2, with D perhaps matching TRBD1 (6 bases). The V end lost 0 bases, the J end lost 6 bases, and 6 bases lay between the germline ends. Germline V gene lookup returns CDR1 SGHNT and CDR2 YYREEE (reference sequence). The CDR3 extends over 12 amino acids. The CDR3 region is CASSLDRDGYTF. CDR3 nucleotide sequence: TGTGCCAGCAGCTTGGACAGGGATGGCTACACCTTC.

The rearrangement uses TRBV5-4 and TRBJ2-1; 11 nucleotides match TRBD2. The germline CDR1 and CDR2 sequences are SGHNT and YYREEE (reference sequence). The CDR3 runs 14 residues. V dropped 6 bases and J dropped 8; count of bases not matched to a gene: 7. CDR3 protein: CASTRLAGSDEQFF. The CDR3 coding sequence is TGTGCCAGCACCCGACTAGCGGGATCAGATGAGCAGTTCTTC.

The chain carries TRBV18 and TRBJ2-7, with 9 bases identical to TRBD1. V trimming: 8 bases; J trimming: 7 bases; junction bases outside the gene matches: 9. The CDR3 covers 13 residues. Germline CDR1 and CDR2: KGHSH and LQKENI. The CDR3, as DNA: TGTGCCAGCGATTCCGGGACAGGGAGGGAGCAGTACTTC. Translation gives CASDSGTGREQYF.

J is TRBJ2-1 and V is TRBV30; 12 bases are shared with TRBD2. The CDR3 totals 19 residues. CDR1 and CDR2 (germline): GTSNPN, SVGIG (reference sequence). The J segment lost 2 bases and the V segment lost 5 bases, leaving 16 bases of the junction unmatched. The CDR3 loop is CAWVPVAVTSGSPYNEQFF. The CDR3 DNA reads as TGTGCCTGGGTACCAGTTGCGGTGACTAGCGGGAGCCCCTACAATGAGCAGTTCTTC.

The CDR3 nucleotides are TGTGCCAGCAGTCTTGGACAGGGGGGCGAGCAGTACTTC. Its protein product is CASSLGQGGEQYF. The chain uses TRBV6-1 and TRBJ2-7; TRBD1 matches 10 bases. CDR3 length: 13 residues. In germline, CDR1 is MNHNS, CDR2 SASEGT. J gave up 6 bases and V 5 bases, and 4 bases lay outside the gene matches.

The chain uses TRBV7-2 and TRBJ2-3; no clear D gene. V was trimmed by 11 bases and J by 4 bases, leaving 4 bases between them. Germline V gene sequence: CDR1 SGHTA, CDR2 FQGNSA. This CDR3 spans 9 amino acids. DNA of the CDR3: TGTGCCGGCCCAGATACGCAGTATTTT. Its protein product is CAGPDTQYF. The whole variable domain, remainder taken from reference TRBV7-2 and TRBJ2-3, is GAGVSQSPSNKVTEKGKDVELRCDPISGHTALYWYRQSLGQGLEFLIYFQGNSAPDKSGLPSDRFSAERTGGSVSTLTIQRTQQEDSAVYLCAGPDTQYFGPGTRLTVL.

This chain's CDR3 is CASSSRLADIPYEQYF. The CDR3 coding sequence is TGTGCCAGTAGTTCCCGACTAGCGGATATTCCCTACGAGCAGTACTTC. The chain carries TRBV19 and TRBJ2-7; 9 positions agree with TRBD2. The CDR3 consists of 16 residues. CDR1 and CDR2 (germline): LNHDA, SQIVND (reference sequence). After removal of 5 bases from V and 2 bases from J, the junction contained 10 bases not matched to a gene.

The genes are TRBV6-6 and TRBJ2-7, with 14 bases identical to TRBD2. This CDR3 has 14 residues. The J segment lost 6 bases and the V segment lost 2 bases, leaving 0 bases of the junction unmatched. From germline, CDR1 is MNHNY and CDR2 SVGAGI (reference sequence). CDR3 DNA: TGTGCCAGCAGTTACGGGACTAGCGGGAGCGAGCAGTACTTC. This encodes CASSYGTSGSEQYF.

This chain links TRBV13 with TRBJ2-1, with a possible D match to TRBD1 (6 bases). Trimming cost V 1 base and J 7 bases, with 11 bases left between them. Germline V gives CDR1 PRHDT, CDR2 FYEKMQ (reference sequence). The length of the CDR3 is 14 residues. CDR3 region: CASSLVTGRNEQFF. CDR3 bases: TGTGCCAGCAGCTTAGTCACAGGGCGGAATGAGCAGTTCTTC. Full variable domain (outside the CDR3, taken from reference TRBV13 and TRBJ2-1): AAGVIQSPRHLIKEKRETATLKCYPIPRHDTVYWYQQGPGQDPQFLISFYEKMQSDKGSIPDRFSAQQFSDYHSELNMSSLELGDSALYFCASSLVTGRNEQFFGPGTRLTVL.

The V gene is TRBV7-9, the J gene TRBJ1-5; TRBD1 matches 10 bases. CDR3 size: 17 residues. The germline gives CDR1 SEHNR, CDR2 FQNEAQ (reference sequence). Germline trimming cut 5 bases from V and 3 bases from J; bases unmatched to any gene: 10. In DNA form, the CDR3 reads TGTGCCAGCAGCCCTGGGCTGGGGACAGGGGTCAATCAGCCCCAGCATTTT. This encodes CASSPGLGTGVNQPQHF.

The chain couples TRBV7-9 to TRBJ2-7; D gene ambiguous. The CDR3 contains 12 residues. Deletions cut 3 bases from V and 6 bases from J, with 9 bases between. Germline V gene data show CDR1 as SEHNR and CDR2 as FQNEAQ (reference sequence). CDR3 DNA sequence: TGTGCCAGCAGCTTTGAGGTGCTCGAGCAGTACTTC. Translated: CASSFEVLEQYF.